These 24 T cell receptor beta chains came from one sample sequenced in a study of Graves' ophthalmopathy and Graves' hyperthyroidism. CDR3 regions of TCR beta were amplified from RNA transcripts. The workflow started with a first-round RT-PCR run with HTBI primers and then moved on to a second-round multiplex PCR. MiXCR, applied by TCRdb to the multiplex PCR reads, yields one record per CDR3 protein. The sample consists of 170,000 or so distinct CDR3 sequences, 35% to 45% of them appearing once. The sequenced sample consisted of peripheral blood. The receptors were gathered from a man under 40 with Graves' ophthalmopathy.

Ten or more counts support this clonotype. The chain has TRBV20-1 and TRBJ1-6; no definite D call. The germline V and J ends were trimmed by 7 bases and 11 bases, with 18 bases remaining between them. The CDR3 is 13 amino acids. Germline-derived CDR1 and CDR2 are DFQATT and SNEGSKA (reference sequence). CDR3 in amino acids: CSVLGPDTAPLHF. The DNA for the CDR3 is TGCAGTGTTCTGGGTCCCGATACGGCACCCCTCCACTTT.

This clonotype has at least ten counts. CDR3: CSASSQGEGYTF. CDR3 sequence (DNA): TGCAGTGCTTCCTCACAAGGGGAAGGCTACACCTTC. The rearrangement uses TRBV20-1 and TRBJ1-2; possible D gene TRBD1, 5 bases. V dropped 5 bases and J dropped 8 bases, with 15 bases sitting between them. The CDR3 is 12 amino acids. Germline V lookup: CDR1 DFQATT, CDR2 SNEGSKA (reference sequence).

This clonotype appeared many times. The chain joins TRBV7-8 to TRBJ2-5; TRBD1 aligns across 7 bases. Trimming at V came to 5 bases and at J to 7 bases, leaving 7 bases not matched to a gene. Per the germline V gene, CDR1 is SGHVS and CDR2 is FQNEAQ. The CDR3 contains 13 residues. The CDR3 DNA reads TGTGCCAGCAGCCCAACAGGGGCTGCGACCCAGTACTTC. The encoded protein is CASSPTGAATQYF.

This clonotype was detected only a few times. This rearrangement joins TRBV20-1 to TRBJ2-5; D gene uncertain. Germline V CDR1 and CDR2: DFQATT, SNEGSKA (reference sequence). This CDR3 comprises 16 residues. V was shortened by 0 bases and J by 1 base, with 15 bases between the two germline ends. Written as DNA, the CDR3 is TGCAGTGCTAGAGATGCACTTAAGAATTCCCAAGAGACCCAGTACTTC. It specifies CSARDALKNSQETQYF.

In this sample, this clonotype turned up many times. The chain carries TRBV27 and TRBJ2-7, with a possible D match to TRBD2 (6 bases). Trimming pared 6 bases from V and 2 bases from J, leaving 14 bases between. CDR3 length: 14 amino acids. From germline, CDR1 is MNHEY and CDR2 SMNVEV (reference sequence). CDR3 nucleotide sequence: TGTGCCAGCAGCCGGGGGACGACCCCCTACGAGCAGTACTTC. This gives the protein CASSRGTTPYEQYF.

This clonotype is a singleton in its sample. The chain has TRBV6-5 and TRBJ1-6; D remains unclear. Per the germline V gene, CDR1 is MNHEY and CDR2 is SVGAGI. The V end was cut by 4 bases, the J end by 9 bases, with 7 bases between. The CDR3 is made up of 12 amino acids. CDR3 bases: TGTGCCAGCAGTTTCGGGAGTTCACCCCTCCACTTT. It encodes CASSFGSSPLHF.

This clonotype was observed at least ten times. V and J are TRBV19 and TRBJ1-1, with D hard to call. From germline, CDR1 is LNHDA and CDR2 SQIVND (reference sequence). Deletions cut 5 bases from V and 3 bases from J, with 16 bases between. The CDR3 length is 15 residues. The CDR3 here is CASSPFGGTYTEAFF. The CDR3 DNA sequence: TGTGCCAGTAGTCCCTTCGGAGGAACCTACACTGAAGCTTTCTTT.

This clonotype was seen many times. The V gene is TRBV29-1, the J gene TRBJ2-7; no clear D gene. The CDR3 sequence is 13 residues long. The germline V gene encodes CDR1 SQVTM and CDR2 ANQGSEA. V lost 3 bases and J lost 2, with 11 bases in between. The CDR3 bases are TGCAGCGTTGAGCATACAGCGACCTACGAGCAGTACTTC. It encodes CSVEHTATYEQYF.

Comment on this clonotype: One end of the junction varies from germline; a read error may be responsible. This sequence joins TRBV6-4 and TRBJ1-1; the match to TRBD1 covers 8 bases. This CDR3 is built from 14 residues. Looked up from germline, CDR1 is MRHNA and CDR2 is SNTAGT. Here the CDR3 reads CASRDSGQGWKAFF. CDR3 nucleotides: TGTGCCAGCAGGGACTCCGGACAGGGCTGGAAAGCTTTCTTT.

In its sample, this clonotype was seen once. The chain recombines TRBV7-2 with TRBJ2-5; the D gene could be TRBD1 or TRBD2 (5 bases each). CDR1 and CDR2 from the germline V gene are SGHTA and FQGNSA. The CDR3 spans 14 residues. Trimming stripped 8 bases from V and 5 bases from J, with 18 bases between. CDR3 sequence reads: CASAAPGRTETQYF. As DNA, the CDR3 is TGTGCCAGCGCCGCCCCGGGACGGACGGAGACCCAGTACTTC.

J is TRBJ2-5 and V is TRBV27; D remains ambiguous. Germline V gives CDR1 MNHEY, CDR2 SMNVEV (reference sequence). V shed 6 bases and J shed 1 base, with 6 bases lying between them. CDR3 size: 12 residues. The CDR3 is CASRDIQETQYF. CDR3 DNA: TGTGCCAGCAGAGACATCCAAGAGACCCAGTACTTC.

The rearrangement links TRBV6-2 or TRBV6-3 to TRBJ1-5, with 8 bases aligning to TRBD1. The CDR3 totals 14 residues. V gave up 2 bases and J gave up 6 bases; unmatched junction bases: 3. The germline CDR1 and CDR2 sequences are MNHEY and SVGEGT. CDR3 nucleotides: TGTGCCAGCAGTTACCCAGGGGGCGGTCAGCCCCAGCATTTT. Its protein is CASSYPGGGQPQHF.

As DNA, the CDR3 is TGTGCCAGCAGTGACTCGTCGGAGGGATTTCAGTACTTC. Translation: CASSDSSEGFQYF. The V call is TRBV6-4, the J call TRBJ2-7, with D possibly TRBD2 on 6 matching bases. With 0 bases removed from V and 10 bases from J, the gap between germline ends came to 13 bases. CDR3 length: 13 residues. Per the germline V gene, CDR1 is MRHNA and CDR2 is SNTAGT.

The rearrangement uses TRBV6-5 and TRBJ1-1, with 7 bases that match TRBD1. Per germline, CDR1 MNHEY and CDR2 SVGAGI. This CDR3 comprises 16 residues. V shed 2 bases, J shed 6 bases, and the junction held 12 bases outside the gene matches. The CDR3 spells CASSYGLTDRRSEAFF. CDR3 DNA: TGTGCCAGCAGTTACGGGTTGACGGACAGGCGGTCTGAAGCTTTCTTT.

The CDR3, as DNA: TGTGCCAGCAGTTTGGTCATCTACGAGCAGTACTTC. It specifies CASSLVIYEQYF. V usage is TRBV12-3 or TRBV12-4 and J usage is TRBJ2-7, with D unclear. The V and J ends lost 3 bases and 3 bases respectively, with 6 bases between them. The CDR3 length is 12 residues.

This clonotype has a count of ten or more. V is TRBV28 and J is TRBJ1-2; 9 bases are shared with TRBD1. Germline V lookup: CDR1 MDHEN, CDR2 SYDVKM. The trim removed 5 bases at V and 2 bases at J, leaving 3 bases unmatched. The CDR3 sequence is 14 residues long. CDR3: CASSPGTGNYGYTF. The CDR3 coding sequence is TGTGCCAGCAGTCCCGGGACAGGGAACTATGGCTACACCTTC.

This clonotype was observed at least ten times. The chain recombines TRBV4-1 with TRBJ2-7; no firm D call. V was clipped by 1 base and J by 5 bases, with 15 bases between them. Germline lookup yields CDR1 MGHRA and CDR2 YSYEKL. The CDR3 totals 15 residues. The CDR3 here is CASSQAGRVPDEQYF. The DNA for the CDR3 is TGCGCCAGCAGCCAAGCAGGCCGGGTGCCGGACGAGCAGTACTTC.

This clonotype occurred many times. The chain couples TRBV6-1 to TRBJ1-2; D is unresolved. The CDR3 has 15 residues. Looked up from germline, CDR1 is MNHNS and CDR2 is SASEGT. Trimming took off 0 bases at V and 3 bases at J, with 11 bases between the two ends. The CDR3 reads CASSEAQPGDYGYTF. CDR3 bases: TGTGCCAGCAGTGAAGCTCAACCGGGTGACTATGGCTACACCTTC.

This clonotype was seen at least ten times. This chain connects TRBV12-3 or TRBV12-4 to TRBJ2-2; 12 nucleotides align to TRBD2. This CDR3 has 16 amino acids. Trimming cost V 6 bases and J 1 base; bases outside gene matches: 3. CDR3 bases: TGTGCCAGCAGCCCGGGACTAGCGGGGAACACCGGGGAGCTGTTTTTT. This translates into CASSPGLAGNTGELFF.

The rearrangement joins TRBV6-2 or TRBV6-3 to TRBJ1-1; D perhaps matches TRBD1 (5 bases). CDR1 MNHEY and CDR2 SVGEGT come from the germline V gene. Trimming took 10 bases from V and 0 from J, leaving 9 bases between them. The CDR3 runs 12 residues. CDR3 loop: CATTEMNTEAFF. Written as DNA, the CDR3 is TGTGCCACGACAGAAATGAACACTGAAGCTTTCTTT.

This clonotype was seen repeatedly, ten times or more. The V gene is TRBV7-2, the J gene TRBJ2-5; possibly TRBD1 for D (5 bases). Germline CDR1 SGHTA, CDR2 FQGNSA. Trimming cost V 4 bases and J 5 bases, with 11 bases left between them. The CDR3 has 13 amino acids. CDR3: CASSSQGWETQYF. The DNA for the CDR3 is TGTGCCAGCAGCTCCCAGGGTTGGGAGACCCAGTACTTC.

V is TRBV6-1 and J is TRBJ2-7; TRBD1 matches at 8 bases. Trimming removed 5 bases from V and 2 bases from J; junction bases left unmatched: 11. The CDR3 runs 16 residues. CDR1 is MNHNS, CDR2 SASEGT, per germline. CDR3 region: CASSRSRGLGPYEQYF. The DNA for the CDR3 is TGTGCCAGCAGTAGATCCAGGGGGCTTGGACCCTACGAGCAGTACTTC.

This clonotype was detected many times. This chain joins TRBV6-5 and TRBJ2-7; D might be TRBD2 (6 bases). Trimming shortened V by 0 bases and J by 0 bases, and 12 bases separated the two germline ends. Germline V gives CDR1 MNHEY, CDR2 SVGAGI. This CDR3 spans 16 amino acids. The CDR3 region is CASSYSMGTGSYEQYF. Written as DNA, the CDR3 is TGTGCCAGCAGTTACTCGATGGGGACTGGCTCCTACGAGCAGTACTTC.

This clonotype has a single count. The genes are TRBV7-2 and TRBJ1-1; TRBD1 matches at 7 bases. CDR3 length equals 14 residues. Germline trimming cut 8 bases from V and 0 bases from J; bases unmatched to any gene: 6. In germline, CDR1 is SGHTA, CDR2 FQGNSA. This CDR3 reads CASFPGTVNTEAFF. CDR3 in DNA: TGTGCCAGCTTCCCCGGGACAGTGAACACTGAAGCTTTCTTT.